Shown below are 10 T cell receptor beta chains from a single sample sequenced in a study of blood T cell repertoires in COVID-19. Method: immunoSEQ multiplex PCR; TCRdb's copy keeps in-frame clones and lacks some. The top ten clones hold roughly 8.1% of a sample with about 170,000 clones, 82% of them seen once. Input material: peripheral blood. These receptors came from a woman aged 65 to 85 with acute or convalescent COVID-19.

V usage is TRBV19 and J usage is TRBJ1-6, with D perhaps matching TRBD1 (5 bases). The V gene's germline CDR1 is LNHDA and CDR2 SQIVND (reference sequence). CDR3 length: 13 amino acids. V was shortened by 5 bases and J by 8 bases, with 10 bases between the two germline ends. CDR3 residues: CASSRTGDSPLHF. The CDR3 DNA reads TGTGCCAGTAGTCGGACGGGGGATTCACCCCTCCACTTT. Full variable domain (remainder filled in from reference TRBV19 and TRBJ1-6): DGGITQSPKYLFRKEGQNVTLSCEQNLNHDAMYWYRQDPGQGLRLIYYSQIVNDFQKGDIAEGYSVSREKKESFPLTVTSAQKNPTAFYLCASSRTGDSPLHFGNGTRLTVT.

This clone was picked up a small number of times. This chain joins TRBV7-9 and TRBJ1-1; D is perhaps TRBD1 (5 bases). The CDR3 length is 15 residues. Germline V gene lookup returns CDR1 SEHNR and CDR2 FQNEAQ (reference sequence). Trimming left V 5 bases short and J 5 bases short, with 18 bases between. The CDR3 is CASSPHTTGTTEAFF. In DNA, the CDR3 is TGTGCCAGCAGCCCACACACAACAGGAACGACTGAAGCTTTCTTT. The whole variable domain, filled in from reference TRBV7-9 and TRBJ1-1, reads DTGVSQNPRHKITKRGQNVTFRCDPISEHNRLYWYRQTLGQGPEFLTYFQNEAQLEKSRLLSDRFSAERPKGSFSTLEIQRTEQGDSAMYLCASSPHTTGTTEAFFGQGTRLTVV.

V usage is TRBV3-1 (or the pseudogene TRBV3-2) and J usage is TRBJ2-7; 10 bases align to TRBD1. The ends lost 5 bases at V and 5 bases at J; junction bases unmatched: 9. Germline CDR1 and CDR2: LGHDT and YNNKEL (reference sequence). This CDR3 spans 15 amino acids. This chain's CDR3 is CASSKRTGGADEQYF. CDR3 in DNA: TGTGCCAGCAGCAAAAGGACAGGGGGGGCCGACGAGCAGTACTTC.

This chain joins TRBV12-3 or TRBV12-4 and TRBJ1-1; 7 bases fit TRBD1. The CDR3 length is 12 residues. The trim removed 4 bases at V and 7 bases at J, leaving 3 bases unmatched. CDR3 sequence: CASSSGTVEAFF. Here the CDR3 DNA reads TGTGCCAGCAGTTCCGGGACAGTTGAAGCTTTCTTT.

This clone was observed once. In nucleotides, the CDR3 is TGTGCCAGCAGCACCCGTGGTAGCGCAGGCACCGGGGAGCTGTTTTTT. This translates into CASSTRGSAGTGELFF. The chain is built from TRBV7-3 and TRBJ2-2, with TRBD2 as a possible D gene (5 bases). Germline lookup yields CDR1 SGHTA and CDR2 FQGTGA. V shed 5 bases and J shed 4 bases, with 17 bases lying between them. This CDR3 region has 16 residues.

Notes on this clone: Additional DNA sequences in this sample encode the identical CDR3. V and J are TRBV12-3 or TRBV12-4 and TRBJ1-2; D is uncertain. The CDR3 consists of 13 residues. V lost 3 bases to trimming and J lost 4 bases, with 9 bases between them. As DNA, the CDR3 is TGTGCCAGCAGTTTGCGGGGTGGCTATGGCTACACCTTC. Its translation is CASSLRGGYGYTF.

The CDR3 DNA follows: TGTGCCATCAGTGCGTGGACTAGCGGGACGGTAGATGAGCAGTTCTTC. Its protein product is CAISAWTSGTVDEQFF. This chain joins TRBV10-3 and TRBJ2-1; 12 nucleotides match TRBD2. The junction had 9 bases not matched to a gene; V was cut back by 4 bases and J by 8 bases. This CDR3 region has 16 residues. Germline CDR1 is ENHRY and CDR2 is SYGVKD.

This chain uses TRBV30 with TRBJ1-1, with D maybe TRBD1 (6 bases). CDR3 size: 15 residues. V was pared by 0 bases and J by 3 bases, with 14 bases between. Germline loops: CDR1 GTSNPN, CDR2 SVGIG (reference sequence). As DNA, the CDR3 is TGTGCCTGGAGTGTGGGGGGGGCATTGGACACTGAAGCTTTCTTT. It codes for CAWSVGGALDTEAFF.

This chain connects TRBV27 to TRBJ2-1; TRBD2 matches at 11 bases. This CDR3 region has 15 residues. Trimming took 6 bases from V and 6 from J; bases not matched to a gene: 7. Germline V gives CDR1 MNHEY, CDR2 SMNVEV (reference sequence). The CDR3 protein is CASRLPGTSGNEQFF. CDR3 in DNA: TGTGCCAGCAGACTTCCCGGGACTAGCGGCAATGAGCAGTTCTTC.

The chain has TRBV2 and TRBJ1-2, with D maybe TRBD1 (5 bases). The V and J ends lost 6 bases and 5 bases respectively, with 10 bases between them. The V gene's germline CDR1 is SNHLY and CDR2 FYNNEI. The length of the CDR3 is 12 residues. This chain's CDR3 is CASSQTAYGYTF. In nucleotides, the CDR3 is TGTGCCAGCAGCCAGACAGCTTATGGCTACACCTTC.